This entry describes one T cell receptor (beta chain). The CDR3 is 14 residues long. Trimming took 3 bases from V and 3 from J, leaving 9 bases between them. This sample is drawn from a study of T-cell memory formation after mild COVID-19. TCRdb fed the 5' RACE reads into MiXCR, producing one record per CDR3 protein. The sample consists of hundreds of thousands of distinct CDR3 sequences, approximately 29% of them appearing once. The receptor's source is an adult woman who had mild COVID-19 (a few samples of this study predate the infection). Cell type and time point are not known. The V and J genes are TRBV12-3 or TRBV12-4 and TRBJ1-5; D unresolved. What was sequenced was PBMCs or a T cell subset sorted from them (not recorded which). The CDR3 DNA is TGTGCCAGCAGTTTCCGGTCGTTCAATCAGCCCCAGCATTTT. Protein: CASSFRSFNQPQHF.